This is a list of T cell receptor beta chains from one sample in a study of cytomegalovirus exposure and HLA in healthy donors. Generated by immunoSEQ multiplex PCR, the TCRdb table keeps only in-frame clones and is missing some. Altogether approximately 200,000 clones are present, around 79% being singletons, with the ten largest covering around 1.8%. Input material: PBMCs. Receptors were obtained from a man aged 18 to 30 in good health and CMV-seronegative. The CDR3 runs from the conserved cysteine through the conserved F or W. A D gene is named only where the DNA matches it firmly. Rows may omit the clone size; those that give it use once, few, many or a size class.

clone size	D gene	J gene	V gene	CDR3 protein	CDR3 DNA
.	.	TRBJ2-5	TRBV7-2	CASSLGEVQETQYF	TGTGCCAGCAGCCTGGGTGAGGTCCAAGAGACCCAGTACTTC
.	TRBD1	TRBJ2-7	TRBV7-9	CASSYLTGTGEAEQYF	TGTGCCAGCAGCTACCTAACCGGGACAGGGGAGGCCGAGCAGTACTTC
.	.	TRBJ2-1	TRBV11-1	CASSSPRVGANEQFF	TGTGCCAGCAGCTCACCGAGAGTAGGGGCCAATGAGCAGTTCTTC
few	.	TRBJ1-6	TRBV19	CASNQPGVWSPLHF	TGTGCCAGTAACCAACCGGGGGTTTGGAGCCCCCTCCACTTT
once	.	TRBJ2-7	TRBV11-2	CASSLVLAVQYF	TGTGCCAGCAGCTTAGTGCTAGCTGTACAGTACTTC
.	.	TRBJ2-5	TRBV28	CASSFEETQYF	TGTGCCAGCAGTTTCGAAGAGACCCAGTACTTC
.	.	TRBJ2-3	TRBV2	CASSGQAFSTDTQYF	TGTGCCAGCAGTGGACAGGCCTTTAGCACAGATACGCAGTATTTT
.	.	TRBJ2-7	TRBV25-1	CASSENRVYEQYF	TGTGCCAGCAGTGAGAACAGGGTCTACGAGCAGTACTTC
.	.	TRBJ1-1	TRBV9	CASSRVGGRTEAFF	TGTGCCAGCAGCCGCGTGGGGGGGCGGACTGAAGCTTTCTTT
once	TRBD1	TRBJ1-6	TRBV4-3	CASSPTSARDSGNSPLHF	TGCGCCAGCAGCCCTACATCTGCCCGGGACAGTGGCAATTCACCCCTCCACTTT
.	TRBD1	TRBJ2-2	TRBV5-1	CASSPDRGETGELFF	TGCGCCAGCAGCCCGGACAGGGGGGAAACCGGGGAGCTGTTTTTT
.	.	TRBJ1-5	TRBV7-2	CASSSSGQGNQPQHF	TGTGCCAGCAGCTCCTCAGGGCAGGGCAATCAGCCCCAGCATTTT
.	TRBD2	TRBJ2-1	TRBV6-1	CASKNGLAGADEQFF	TGTGCCAGCAAAAACGGACTAGCGGGAGCGGATGAGCAGTTCTTC
.	.	TRBJ2-1	TRBV6-5	CASSYGLSSYNEQFF	TGTGCCAGCAGTTACGGACTTAGCTCCTACAATGAGCAGTTCTTC
.	.	TRBJ1-5	TRBV28	CASSFGGDPSPRQPQHF	TGTGCCAGCAGTTTCGGAGGGGACCCCTCTCCGCGACAGCCCCAGCATTTT
.	.	TRBJ2-5	TRBV7-9	CASSLVAIGGQETQYF	TGTGCCAGCAGCTTAGTAGCGATAGGGGGTCAAGAGACCCAGTACTTC
.	TRBD2	TRBJ2-1	TRBV5-1	CASSLVAGEGNEQFF	TGCGCCAGCAGCTTGGTAGCGGGGGAGGGGAATGAGCAGTTCTTC
.	.	TRBJ1-6	TRBV12-1	CASSFGKQVSLFGSLHF	TGTGCCAGCAGCTTTGGAAAACAGGTCTCCCTATTTGGGTCCCTCCACTTT
.	.	TRBJ1-3	TRBV4-3	CASSQVTGVIYF	TGCGCCAGCAGCCAAGTGACCGGGGTAATATATTTT
.	TRBD1	TRBJ1-4	TRBV5-1	CASSLGGQGRWSNEKLFF	TGCGCCAGCAGCTTGGGGGGACAGGGTCGGTGGTCTAATGAAAAACTGTTTTTT
.	.	TRBJ2-1	TRBV6-5	CASRKTSTEGGGLFF	TGTGCCAGCAGAAAAACCAGTACCGAGGGGGGGGGTCTGTTCTTC
once	TRBD1	TRBJ1-1	TRBV7-9	CASSSPGQRDTEAFF	TGTGCCAGCAGCTCCCCGGGACAGAGGGACACTGAAGCTTTCTTT
few	.	TRBJ2-3	TRBV6-1	CASSDGDTQYF	TGTGCCAGCAGCGACGGGGATACGCAGTATTTT
.	.	TRBJ2-2	TRBV30	CAWSTSSGELFF	TGTGCCTGGAGTACTAGTTCCGGGGAGCTGTTTTTT
.	TRBD1	TRBJ2-1	TRBV11-1	CASSLVPPGQALPNEQFF	TGTGCCAGCAGCTTAGTCCCCCCGGGACAGGCTCTCCCTAATGAGCAGTTCTTC
.	.	TRBJ1-6	TRBV6-1	CASSEAGNTAGTLHF	TGTGCCAGCAGTGAAGCGGGAAATACGGCCGGGACCCTCCACTTT
.	.	TRBJ1-1	TRBV30	CAWTLRWGRDTEAFF	TGTGCCTGGACCCTACGGTGGGGCCGGGACACTGAAGCTTTCTTT